This TCR beta chain is from a study of T cells in Graves' hyperthyroidism and ophthalmopathy. Trimming took off 3 bases at V and 4 bases at J, with 10 bases between the two ends. There are 13 residues in the CDR3. CDR1 and CDR2 from the germline V gene are MGHRA and YSYEKL. Amplified TCR beta CDR3 regions derived from RNA transcripts. With the HTBI primer set, the TCR CDR3 went through a first round of RT-PCR. Via MiXCR, TCRdb re-called the multiplex PCR reads, giving one row per CDR3 protein. Of fewer than 900,000 distinct CDR3 sequences in the sample, roughly 15% were seen once. This clonotype was obtained from a man aged 18 to 29 with Graves' hyperthyroidism. The chain is built from TRBV4-1 and TRBJ2-7; D unclear. Sample: blood. CDR3 in amino acids: CASSQASTYEQYF. In DNA form, the CDR3 reads TGCGCCAGCAGCCAGGCAAGTACTTACGAGCAGTACTTC.